The text below deals with one T cell receptor (beta chain). The germline gene is not matched at one end of the junction; a read error may be the cause. This CDR3 has 11 residues. Germline CDR1 is SGHTA and CDR2 is FQGNSA. This sample was included in a study of T cells in Graves' hyperthyroidism and ophthalmopathy. The TCR beta CDR3 regions underwent amplification using RNA transcripts as the source. HTBI primers were the set used in a first-round RT-PCR of the TCR CDR3. TCRdb recomputed calls from the multiplex PCR reads with MiXCR, one row per CDR3 protein. The table has 500,000 or so distinct CDR3 sequences, about 16% seen once.

The gene calls are TRBV7-2 and TRBJ2-7; D uncertain. Source material: blood. The clonotype originates from a woman aged 30 to 39 with Graves' ophthalmopathy. CDR3 nucleotide sequence: TGTGCCAGCAGCTCTTTGTACGGGCAGTACTTC. This encodes CASSSLYGQYF.